This TCR beta chain is from a study of persistence of HIV-infected CD4 T cells. The V gene's germline CDR1 is MDHEN and CDR2 SYDVKM. The CDR3 has 14 residues. The V segment lost 6 bases and the J segment 1 base; nucleotides outside the gene matches: 2. Sequencing used immunoSEQ version 4 in survey mode. Libraries were prepared by immunoSEQ multiplex PCR; TCRdb keeps only in-frame clonotypes and omits some of them. The sample records 30,000 to 45,000 clones, 82% being singletons. This clone was picked up one time. Its antigen is unidentified. Cells were stimulated with overlapping HIV-1 Gag 15-mer peptides. CD40L-negative CD69-negative CD45RO-high memory CD4+ T cells were sorted as populations depleted of antigen-responding cells.

This specimen was cultured CD4+ T cells from PBMCs, taken from a patient who received antiretroviral therapy. This TCR derives from an adult with HIV. The donor label of this sample is uncertain. V gene TRBV28 combines with J gene TRBJ2-3, with 9 bases that match TRBD1. CDR3 in amino acids: CASRRQGGTDTQYF. The CDR3 DNA is TGTGCCAGCAGGCGACAGGGGGGCACAGATACGCAGTATTTT.